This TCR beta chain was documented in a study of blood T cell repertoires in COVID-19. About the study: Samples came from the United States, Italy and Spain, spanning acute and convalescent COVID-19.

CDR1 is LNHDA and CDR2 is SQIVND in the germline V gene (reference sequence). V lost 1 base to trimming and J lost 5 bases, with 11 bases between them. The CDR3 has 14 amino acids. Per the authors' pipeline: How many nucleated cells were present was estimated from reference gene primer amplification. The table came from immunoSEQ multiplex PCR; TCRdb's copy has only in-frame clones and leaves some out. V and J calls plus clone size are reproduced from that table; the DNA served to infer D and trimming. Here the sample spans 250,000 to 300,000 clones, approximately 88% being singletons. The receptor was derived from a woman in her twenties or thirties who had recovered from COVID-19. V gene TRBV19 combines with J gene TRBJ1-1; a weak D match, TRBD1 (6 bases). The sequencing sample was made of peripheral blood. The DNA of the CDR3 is TGTGCCAGTAGTATAGGCAGGGGTTTTACTGAAGCTTTCTTT. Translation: CASSIGRGFTEAFF.